This T cell receptor beta chain appears in the sequencing data of a study of early T cells in non-severe SARS-CoV-2 infection. Study context: The sequenced material was bulk RNA from unsorted whole blood, and its chains were unpaired.

Germline loops: CDR1 LGHNA, CDR2 YSLEER. The CDR3 is made up of 14 amino acids. V dropped 1 base and J dropped 4 bases, with 10 bases sitting between them. This clonotype was counted many times. Individually, cDNA molecules had unique molecular identifiers attached to them. Each CDR3 protein is one row after TCRdb ran MiXCR on the 5' RACE reads. Here the sample spans nearly 30,000 distinct CDR3 sequences, around 6% being singletons. This chain links TRBV4-3 with TRBJ1-1; maybe TRBD1 (5 bases). Material for sequencing was whole blood. The source of this sequence is an adult who was a healthcare worker with PCR-confirmed SARS-CoV-2 infection or an uninfected control (not recorded which). Here the CDR3 DNA reads TGCGCCAGCAGCCAAGTTGAGGGACTCACTGAAGCTTTCTTT. It translates to CASSQVEGLTEAFF.